These 17 T cell receptor beta chains were sequenced from one sample in a study of T cell responses to AZD1222 COVID-19 vaccine. The repertoire was sequenced with immunoSEQ multiplex PCR; TCRdb's copy has only in-frame clones and lacks some. Counted here are hundreds of thousands of clones, 85% to 95% occurring once; the ten biggest clones make up 0.55%. The sequenced sample was peripheral blood, obtained 28 days after the second AZD1222 dose. Receptor source: an adult who received the AZD1222 COVID-19 vaccine.

V and J are TRBV28 and TRBJ1-2; no reliable D call. V lost 4 bases and J lost 1, with 10 bases in between. This CDR3 is built from 14 residues. The germline V gene has CDR1 MDHEN and CDR2 SYDVKM. The CDR3 sequence is CASSSQRGNYGYTF. DNA of the CDR3: TGTGCCAGCAGTTCCCAGCGTGGTAACTATGGCTACACCTTC.

V gene TRBV28 combines with J gene TRBJ2-7; 10 bases are a match to TRBD1. V dropped 8 bases and J dropped 6; count of bases not matched to a gene: 7. The length of the CDR3 is 13 residues. Germline lookup yields CDR1 MDHEN and CDR2 SYDVKM. CDR3 sequence reads: CASGGTGVREQYF. Here the CDR3 DNA reads TGTGCCAGCGGCGGGACAGGGGTCCGCGAGCAGTACTTC.

The chain carries TRBV2 and TRBJ2-3; D unclear. The germline CDR1 and CDR2 sequences are SNHLY and FYNNEI. CDR3 length: 14 amino acids. With 4 bases removed from V and 10 bases from J, the gap between germline ends came to 18 bases. In DNA, the CDR3 is TGTGCCAGCAGTGGCCCTTCGGAAAGGAATGCGCAGTATTTT. Protein product: CASSGPSERNAQYF.

CDR3: CASSPEAGAGGYF. For the CDR3, the DNA is TGTGCCAGCAGCCCCGAGGCGGGGGCCGGGGGGTACTTC. The V and J genes are TRBV11-2 and TRBJ2-4, with D possibly being TRBD2 (7 bases). Germline V gives CDR1 SGHAT, CDR2 FQNNGV. V lost 5 bases and J lost 15, with 20 bases in between. CDR3 length: 13 amino acids.

The V call is TRBV5-1, the J call TRBJ2-2; D remains unclear. Per the germline V gene, CDR1 is SGHRS and CDR2 is YFSETQ. The CDR3 length is 15 residues. Trimming took 0 bases from V and 5 from J, leaving 11 bases between them. This chain's CDR3 is CASSLGGPGTGELFF. CDR3 in DNA: TGCGCCAGCAGCTTGGGCGGACCTGGGACCGGGGAGCTGTTTTTT.

V gene TRBV28 combines with J gene TRBJ1-1; D call uncertain. Between the trimmed V and J ends, which lost 4 bases and 2 bases, there was a span of 5 bases. Germline lookup yields CDR1 MDHEN and CDR2 SYDVKM. The CDR3 has 12 amino acids. CDR3 sequence: CASSYGNTEAFF. The CDR3 nucleotides are TGTGCCAGCAGTTATGGAAACACTGAAGCTTTCTTT.

V and J are TRBV6-5 and TRBJ1-4; TRBD1 might be the D (5 bases). The CDR3 runs 13 residues. V dropped 8 bases and J dropped 8 bases, with 15 bases sitting between them. The germline V gene has CDR1 MNHEY and CDR2 SVGAGI. CDR3 nucleotide sequence: TGTGCCAGCGCCTCCCGTGGGGGAGAAAAACTGTTTTTT. This encodes CASASRGGEKLFF.

This clone was seen just once. This chain joins TRBV5-1 and TRBJ1-4; no clear D gene. This CDR3 comprises 16 residues. The germline V gene encodes CDR1 SGHRS and CDR2 YFSETQ. V was pared by 5 bases and J by 8 bases, with 22 bases between. The CDR3 here is CASSEDRSEVGEKLFF. DNA for the CDR3: TGCGCCAGCAGTGAGGACCGGAGTGAAGTCGGGGAAAAACTGTTTTTT.

This sequence joins TRBV7-6 and TRBJ1-4; TRBD1 agrees at 9 bases. Germline V lookup: CDR1 SGHVS, CDR2 FNYEAQ. J was trimmed by 1 base and V by 4 bases; bases with no gene match: 13. The CDR3 runs 19 residues. The CDR3 coding sequence is TGTGCCAGCAGCTGGGACAGGGTGATGATGGATGGAACTAATGAAAAACTGTTTTTT. This sequence encodes CASSWDRVMMDGTNEKLFF.

This chain uses TRBV21-1 with TRBJ2-7; whether TRBD2, the table's D call, matches the DNA was not checked. TRBV21-1 is tagged as a pseudogene. The CDR3 contains 19 residues. DNA for the CDR3: TGTGCCAGCAGCAAAAGCGCCCGGACTAGCGGGGATCTCAACTACGAGCAGTACTTC. Amino acids: CASSKSARTSGDLNYEQYF.

This clone has just a few counts. This CDR3 is CASSSFTGAVQPQHF. As DNA, the CDR3 is TGTGCCAGCAGTTCCTTCACAGGGGCCGTCCAGCCCCAGCATTTT. The rearrangement uses TRBV28 and TRBJ1-5; 7 positions match TRBD1. J gave up 7 bases and V 4 bases, and 10 bases lay outside the gene matches. The CDR3 is 15 residues long. The germline V gene encodes CDR1 MDHEN and CDR2 SYDVKM. Combining the CDR3 with reference TRBV28 and TRBJ1-5 gives the whole variable domain DVKVTQSSRYLVKRTGEKVFLECVQDMDHENMFWYRQDPGLGLRLIYFSYDVKMKEKGDIPEGYSVSREKKERFSLILESASTNQTSMYLCASSSFTGAVQPQHFGDGTRLSIL.

About this clone itself: The sample holds other DNA sequences that translate to the same CDR3. This chain uses TRBV27 with TRBJ2-6; no clear D. V was pared by 6 bases and J by 0 bases, with 6 bases between. The CDR3 sequence is 14 residues long. Germline assignment: CDR1 MNHEY and CDR2 SMNVEV (reference sequence). The DNA of the CDR3 is TGTGCCAGCAGCTCCCTCTCTGGGGCCAACGTCCTGACTTTC. Translated, it gives CASSSLSGANVLTF.

The V call is TRBV18, the J call TRBJ2-1; 7 bases fit TRBD1. The trim removed 7 bases at V and 3 bases at J, leaving 6 bases unmatched. The CDR3 contains 14 residues. Germline V lookup: CDR1 KGHSH, CDR2 LQKENI. CDR3 sequence reads: CASLGQSNYNEQFF. The CDR3 region has the DNA TGTGCCAGCTTGGGACAGTCCAACTACAATGAGCAGTTCTTC.

For the CDR3, the DNA is TGTGCCAGCAGCTCCGAACGGGTTCGGACTAACTATGGCTACACCTTC. The encoded protein is CASSSERVRTNYGYTF. The chain links TRBV7-8 to TRBJ1-2; D gene uncertain. The CDR3 length is 16 residues. V was trimmed by 4 bases and J by 0 bases, leaving 15 bases between them. CDR1 is SGHVS, CDR2 FQNEAQ, per germline.

This chain connects TRBV27 to TRBJ1-6, with D maybe TRBD1 (5 bases). This CDR3 region has 14 residues. V lost 1 base to trimming and J lost 9 bases, with 10 bases between them. Germline CDR1 is MNHEY and CDR2 is SMNVEV (reference sequence). CDR3 loop: CASSLFQGRSPLHF. The CDR3 nucleotides read TGTGCCAGCAGTTTATTCCAGGGCCGTTCACCCCTCCACTTT.

The gene calls are TRBV7-2 and TRBJ2-2; D gene ambiguous. The CDR3 extends over 12 amino acids. Germline V CDR1 and CDR2: SGHTA, FQGNSA. The V end was cut by 7 bases, the J end by 1 base, with 4 bases between. CDR3 nucleotide sequence: TGTGCCAGCACCAAGAACACCGGGGAGCTGTTTTTT. It codes for CASTKNTGELFF.

V is TRBV2 and J is TRBJ2-5; no firm D call. Looked up from germline, CDR1 is SNHLY and CDR2 is FYNNEI. V gave up 3 bases and J gave up 3 bases, with 8 bases separating them. The CDR3 sequence is 13 residues long. The CDR3 coding sequence is TGTGCCAGCAGTGATGATCGGAAAGAGACCCAGTACTTC. Protein: CASSDDRKETQYF.